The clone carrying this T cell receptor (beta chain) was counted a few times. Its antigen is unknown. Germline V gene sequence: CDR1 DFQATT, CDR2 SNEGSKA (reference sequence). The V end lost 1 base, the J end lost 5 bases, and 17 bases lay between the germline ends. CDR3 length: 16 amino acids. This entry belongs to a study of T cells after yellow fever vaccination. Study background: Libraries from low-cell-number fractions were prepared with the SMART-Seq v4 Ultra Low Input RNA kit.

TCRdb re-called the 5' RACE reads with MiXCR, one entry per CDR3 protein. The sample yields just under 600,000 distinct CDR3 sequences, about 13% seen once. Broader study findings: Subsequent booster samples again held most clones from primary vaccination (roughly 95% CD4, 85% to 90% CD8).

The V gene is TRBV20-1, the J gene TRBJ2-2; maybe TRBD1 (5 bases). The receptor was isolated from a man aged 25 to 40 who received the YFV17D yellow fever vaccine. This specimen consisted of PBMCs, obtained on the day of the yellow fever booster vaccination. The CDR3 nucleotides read TGCAGTGCTAGAGGGCAGGGCGTGAAACTTACCGGGGAGCTGTTTTTT. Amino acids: CSARGQGVKLTGELFF.